The 25 T cell receptor beta chains below come from one sample, sequenced in a study of OX40 agonist ivuxolimab in advanced cancers. The assay was immunoSEQ multiplex PCR, and TCRdb's table has in-frame clones only and misses some. The sample has about 11,000 clones, about 89% seen once. Here the sequenced sample was CD4+ or CD8+ T cells sorted from blood, taken in a trial of the OX40 agonist ivuxolimab. These receptors originate from an adult with an advanced solid tumor such as melanoma, head and neck, liver or kidney cancer.

Points on this clone: Other DNA variants within this sample encode the same CDR3. The rearrangement joins TRBV4-1 to TRBJ2-7, with 13 bases matching TRBD2. From germline, CDR1 is MGHRA and CDR2 YSYEKL. V was pared by 5 bases and J by 4 bases, with 5 bases of the junction left unmatched. This CDR3 has 15 amino acids. Written as DNA, the CDR3 is TGCGCCAGCAGCTTTGGGACTAGCGGGACTTACGAGCAGTACTTC. Translating gives CASSFGTSGTYEQYF.

The CDR3 loop is CASSYDSRNEQFF. CDR3 DNA sequence: TGTGCCAGCAGTTACGATTCTAGGAATGAGCAGTTCTTC. The chain uses TRBV6-5 and TRBJ2-1; unclear D gene. Per the germline V gene, CDR1 is MNHEY and CDR2 is SVGAGI. Deletions cut 2 bases from V and 7 bases from J, with 9 bases between. The CDR3 runs to 13 residues.

The genes are TRBV5-6 and TRBJ2-5, with 9 bases lining up with TRBD1. The V gene's germline CDR1 is SGHDT and CDR2 YYEEEE. This CDR3 contains 15 residues. The J segment lost 4 bases and the V segment lost 3 bases, leaving 7 bases of the junction unmatched. The CDR3, as DNA: TGTGCCAGCAGCTCGACAGGGGGTCGAGGAGAGACCCAGTACTTC. This codes for CASSSTGGRGETQYF.

This chain uses TRBV10-1 with TRBJ2-3; 16 bases map to TRBD2. The CDR3 is 17 amino acids. Trimming took 3 bases from V and 4 from J; bases not matched to a gene: 4. Germline CDR1 and CDR2: WNHNN and SYGVQD (reference sequence). CDR3 residues: CASSDGTSGRASDTQYF. In DNA form, the CDR3 reads TGCGCCAGCAGTGACGGGACTAGCGGGAGGGCTTCAGATACGCAGTATTTT.

V and J are TRBV27 and TRBJ1-1, with D perhaps TRBD1 (6 bases). CDR1 MNHEY and CDR2 SMNVEV come from the germline V gene (reference sequence). The CDR3 has 14 amino acids. Trimming left V 6 bases short and J 1 base short, with 12 bases between. CDR3 DNA: TGTGCCAGCAGCCAGGGGTCACCGAACACTGAAGCTTTCTTT. Amino acids: CASSQGSPNTEAFF.

This clone was observed a single time. CDR3 loop: CASSFTGTIPYSYTF. For the CDR3, the DNA is TGTGCCAGCAGCTTCACCGGGACCATCCCTTATAGCTACACCTTC. This chain connects TRBV7-8 to TRBJ1-2, with a possible D match to TRBD1 (5 bases). The V gene's germline CDR1 is SGHVS and CDR2 FQNEAQ. CDR3 size: 15 residues. V was cut by 3 bases and J by 9 bases, with 20 bases left in between.

J is TRBJ1-2 and V is TRBV7-3; 9 bases agree with TRBD1. The CDR3 contains 15 residues. V shed 4 bases, J shed 5 bases, and the junction held 8 bases outside the gene matches. Per the germline V gene, CDR1 is SGHTA and CDR2 is FQGTGA. The CDR3 region has the DNA TGTGCCAGCAGCTCGTATGGGGGGACAGGGTATGGCTACACCTTC. This codes for CASSSYGGTGYGYTF.

The gene calls are TRBV5-1 and TRBJ1-1; D is ambiguous. In germline, CDR1 is SGHRS, CDR2 YFSETQ. The CDR3 length is 14 residues. V lost 0 bases and J 1 base, leaving 7 bases between the germline ends. For the CDR3, the DNA is TGCGCCAGCAGCTTGGAACAGCAGAACACTGAAGCTTTCTTT. It specifies CASSLEQQNTEAFF.

The chain uses TRBV5-6 and TRBJ2-1; TRBD2 agrees at 11 bases. This CDR3 is built from 14 residues. The germline V gene has CDR1 SGHDT and CDR2 YYEEEE. The trim removed 6 bases at V and 6 bases at J, leaving 5 bases unmatched. The CDR3 DNA is TGTGCCAGCACCACTAGCGGGAGTCTCAATGAGCAGTTCTTC. This translates into CASTTSGSLNEQFF.

The chain has TRBV9 and TRBJ2-4; D gene uncertain. The CDR3 consists of 12 residues. The V gene's germline CDR1 is SGDLS and CDR2 YYNGEE. The V and J ends lost 4 bases and 9 bases respectively, with 11 bases between them. The CDR3 DNA reads as TGTGCCAGCAGCCCCTCGTTACCCATTCAGTACTTC. Translated: CASSPSLPIQYF.

The CDR3 sequence: CASGRHPRETQYF. CDR3 DNA sequence: TGTGCCAGCGGACGACACCCTCGGGAGACCCAGTACTTC. V usage is TRBV27 and J usage is TRBJ2-5; no clear D gene. Trimming took 8 bases from V and 5 from J, leaving 15 bases between them. The V gene's germline CDR1 is MNHEY and CDR2 SMNVEV (reference sequence). This CDR3 has 13 amino acids.

The chain recombines TRBV7-3 with TRBJ2-1, with 7 bases identical to TRBD2. V shed 5 bases and J 3 bases; nucleotides not matched to a gene: 10. Germline CDR1 reads SGHTA; CDR2 reads FQGTGA. The CDR3 is made up of 16 amino acids. The CDR3 loop reads CASSREPGLLYNEQFF. In DNA form, the CDR3 reads TGTGCCAGCAGCCGCGAACCGGGACTACTCTACAATGAGCAGTTCTTC.

J is TRBJ2-7 and V is TRBV28; TRBD1 might be the D (6 bases). CDR3 length: 15 residues. V lost 4 bases and J lost 2, with 15 bases in between. Germline CDR1 MDHEN, CDR2 SYDVKM. CDR3 protein: CASSSRRQETYEQYF. The CDR3 nucleotides read TGTGCCAGCAGTTCGCGAAGACAGGAGACCTACGAGCAGTACTTC.

The chain uses TRBV5-5 and TRBJ2-4, with unresolved D. V lost 1 base to trimming and J lost 8 bases, with 10 bases between them. There are 13 residues in the CDR3. The germline V gene encodes CDR1 SGHKS and CDR2 YYEKEE (reference sequence). The DNA for the CDR3 is TGTGCCAGCAGCTTGATGTCCCCGGACATTCAGTACTTC. The encoded protein is CASSLMSPDIQYF.

V is TRBV7-9 and J is TRBJ1-1; TRBD1 matches 7 bases. Germline values: CDR1 SEHNR, CDR2 FQNEAQ (reference sequence). This CDR3 is 14 amino acids long. After removal of 6 bases from V and 5 bases from J, the junction contained 9 bases not matched to a gene. CDR3 amino acids: CASSPDRAGTEAFF. CDR3 DNA sequence: TGTGCCAGCAGTCCAGACAGGGCGGGGACTGAAGCTTTCTTT.

This clone was observed once. The chain is built from TRBV14 and TRBJ1-1; D gene uncertain. The CDR3 covers 16 residues. Germline V gene lookup returns CDR1 SGHDN and CDR2 FVKESK. V was cut by 3 bases and J by 0 bases, with 14 bases left in between. CDR3 DNA: TGTGCCAGCAGCCAGGGGAGGGTTCTCATGAACACTGAAGCTTTCTTT. It encodes CASSQGRVLMNTEAFF. The whole variable domain, remainder taken from reference TRBV14 and TRBJ1-1, is EAGVTQFPSHSVIEKGQTVTLRCDPISGHDNLYWYRRVMGKEIKFLLHFVKESKQDESGMPNNRFLAERTGGTYSTLKVQPAELEDSGVYFCASSQGRVLMNTEAFFGQGTRLTVV.

The chain combines TRBV10-3 with TRBJ2-3; TRBD2 aligns across 10 bases. The CDR3 has 16 amino acids. The ends lost 7 bases at V and 5 bases at J; junction bases unmatched: 12. Germline V lookup: CDR1 ENHRY, CDR2 SYGVKD. CDR3: CAITPESGRAVDTQYF. In nucleotides, the CDR3 is TGTGCCATCACTCCTGAGAGCGGGAGGGCCGTAGATACGCAGTATTTT.

This CDR3 is CASSPGGYEQYF. CDR3 coding DNA: TGTGCCAGCAGCCCGGGTGGCTACGAGCAGTACTTC. The chain joins TRBV28 to TRBJ2-7; D remains unclear. Germline assignment: CDR1 MDHEN and CDR2 SYDVKM. The CDR3 runs to 12 residues. V lost 6 bases and J lost 3, with 9 bases in between. The variable domain in full, completed from reference TRBV28 and TRBJ2-7, reads DVKVTQSSRYLVKRTGEKVFLECVQDMDHENMFWYRQDPGLGLRLIYFSYDVKMKEKGDIPEGYSVSREKKERFSLILESASTNQTSMYLCASSPGGYEQYFGPGTRLTVT.

In its sample, this clone was seen a few times. The chain combines TRBV10-2 with TRBJ1-5; tentative D call: TRBD1 (5 bases). The CDR3 spans 14 residues. Per the germline V gene, CDR1 is WSHSY and CDR2 is SAAADI. Deletions cut 2 bases from V and 6 bases from J, with 11 bases between. CDR3 bases: TGCGCCAGCAGTGAGACGAGGGGTAGTCAGCCCCAGCATTTT. Translated, it gives CASSETRGSQPQHF.

The V gene is TRBV28, the J gene TRBJ1-2; D is uncertain. V lost 6 bases, J lost 6 bases, and 14 bases lay in between. This CDR3 has 13 amino acids. Per the germline V gene, CDR1 is MDHEN and CDR2 is SYDVKM. The CDR3 region has the DNA TGTGCCAGCAGCACGACAAGGGTCGATGGCTACACCTTC. It yields the protein CASSTTRVDGYTF.

J is TRBJ2-1 and V is TRBV6-4, with D perhaps TRBD2 (6 bases). This CDR3 is built from 15 residues. Germline loops: CDR1 MRHNA, CDR2 SNTAGT. V lost 2 bases, J lost 4 bases, and 12 bases lay in between. The DNA of the CDR3 is TGTGCCAGCAGTGACACCCCGGGGGATTACAATGAGCAGTTCTTC. This sequence encodes CASSDTPGDYNEQFF.

The genes are TRBV6-6 and TRBJ2-1, with D maybe TRBD2 (5 bases). Germline V gives CDR1 MNHNY, CDR2 SVGAGI (reference sequence). There are 13 residues in the CDR3. V was cut by 5 bases and J by 10 bases, with 15 bases left in between. Here the CDR3 DNA reads TGTGCCAGCAGTACCCCGCGGGTTTCAGAGCAGTTCTTC. The encoded protein is CASSTPRVSEQFF.

The CDR3 spells CASGTVSQPQHF. CDR3 nucleotides: TGTGCCAGCGGGACAGTTAGCCAGCCCCAGCATTTT. The chain combines TRBV27 with TRBJ1-5; TRBD1 matches at 7 bases. Germline CDR1 is MNHEY and CDR2 is SMNVEV (reference sequence). This CDR3 spans 12 amino acids. V dropped 8 bases and J dropped 7; count of bases not matched to a gene: 5.

The V call is TRBV14, the J call TRBJ2-3; D uncertain. The CDR3 consists of 17 residues. Trimming left V 1 base short and J 2 bases short, with 16 bases between. The germline gives CDR1 SGHDN, CDR2 FVKESK. The CDR3 DNA reads TGTGCCAGCAGCCAAGCCAGCGTTGCGGTTTTCACAGATACGCAGTATTTT. Encoded protein: CASSQASVAVFTDTQYF.

The V call is TRBV10-3, the J call TRBJ2-3; a possible D gene is TRBD1 (5 bases). V was cut by 3 bases and J by 3 bases, with 10 bases left in between. This CDR3 comprises 14 residues. From germline, CDR1 is ENHRY and CDR2 SYGVKD. CDR3 nucleotide sequence: TGTGCCATCAGTGATCACAGGATGACAGATACGCAGTATTTT. Protein product: CAISDHRMTDTQYF.